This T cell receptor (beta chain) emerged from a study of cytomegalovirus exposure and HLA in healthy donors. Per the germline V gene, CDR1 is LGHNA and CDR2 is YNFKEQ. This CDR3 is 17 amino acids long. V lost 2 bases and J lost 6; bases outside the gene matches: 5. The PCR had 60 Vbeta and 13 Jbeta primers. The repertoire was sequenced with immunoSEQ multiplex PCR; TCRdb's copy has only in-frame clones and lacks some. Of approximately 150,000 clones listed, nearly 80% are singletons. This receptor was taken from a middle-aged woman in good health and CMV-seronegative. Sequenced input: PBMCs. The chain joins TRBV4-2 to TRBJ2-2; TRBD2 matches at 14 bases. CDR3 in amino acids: CASSQTGTSGGPGELFF. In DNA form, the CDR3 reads TGTGCCAGCAGCCAAACCGGGACTAGCGGGGGACCCGGGGAGCTGTTTTTT.